This T cell receptor (beta chain) was identified in a study of blood T cell repertoires in COVID-19. In the study overall: Sites across the United States, Italy and Spain contributed samples from acute and convalescent COVID-19. PBMCs, B-cell-depleted T cells, or T cells were the source of the cDNA or gDNA that made up the material.

Only in-frame clones appear in the TCRdb table, and some are missing; sequencing was by immunoSEQ multiplex PCR. The data contain about 220,000 clones, about 86% of them singletons. Sequenced material: peripheral blood. The receptor was derived from a woman in her twenties or thirties who had recovered from COVID-19.

In DNA form, the CDR3 reads TGTGCCAGCAGTCAGTCGACAGGTTTGGCCGGGGAGCTGTTTTTT. It encodes CASSQSTGLAGELFF. The chain links TRBV6-6 to TRBJ2-2; a possible D gene is TRBD1 (6 bases). This CDR3 contains 15 residues. V lost 5 bases, J lost 6 bases, and 16 bases lay in between. In germline, CDR1 is MNHNY, CDR2 SVGAGI (reference sequence).